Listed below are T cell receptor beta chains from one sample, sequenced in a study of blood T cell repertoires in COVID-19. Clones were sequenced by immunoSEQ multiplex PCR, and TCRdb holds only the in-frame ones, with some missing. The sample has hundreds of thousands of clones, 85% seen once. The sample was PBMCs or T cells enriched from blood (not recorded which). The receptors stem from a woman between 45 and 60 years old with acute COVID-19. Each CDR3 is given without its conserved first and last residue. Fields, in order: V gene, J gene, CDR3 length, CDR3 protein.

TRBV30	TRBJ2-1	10	AWSVWDREQF
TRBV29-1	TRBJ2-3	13	SVATTSGGGDTQY
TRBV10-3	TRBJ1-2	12	AISEAGATVGYT
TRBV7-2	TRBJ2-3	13	ASSLTGGSTDTQY
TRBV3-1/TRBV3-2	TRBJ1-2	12	ASSQVTGGDGYT
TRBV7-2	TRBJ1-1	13	ASSPRQGANTEAF
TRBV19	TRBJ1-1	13	ASSGQHGMNTEAF
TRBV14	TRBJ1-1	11	ASSQSMYTEAF
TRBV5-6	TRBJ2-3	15	ASSWGVAGQITDTQY
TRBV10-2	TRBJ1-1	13	ASSFNRDKNTEAF
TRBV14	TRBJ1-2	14	ASSPGQGGLFYGYT
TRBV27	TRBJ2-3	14	ASSLPGLTSTDTQY
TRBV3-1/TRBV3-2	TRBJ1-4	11	ASSPHPGLELF
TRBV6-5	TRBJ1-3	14	ASSYFQGFSGNTIY
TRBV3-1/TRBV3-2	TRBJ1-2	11	ASSQLRNYGYT
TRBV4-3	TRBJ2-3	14	ASSQEPAGGSDTQY
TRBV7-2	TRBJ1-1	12	ASSLGQPNTEAF
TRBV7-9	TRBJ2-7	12	ASSSLDTFYEQY
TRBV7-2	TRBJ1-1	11	ASSFQANTEAF
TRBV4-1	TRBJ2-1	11	ASSQDRLAEQF
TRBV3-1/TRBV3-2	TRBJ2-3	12	ASSLVLEADTQY
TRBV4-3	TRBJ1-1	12	ASSQGQGTTEAF
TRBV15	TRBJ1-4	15	ATSPGRRTGVAEKLF
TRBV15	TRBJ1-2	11	ATSPHRADGYT
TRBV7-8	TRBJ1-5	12	ASSYGQGWQPQH
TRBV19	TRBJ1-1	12	ASSIAGSGTEAF
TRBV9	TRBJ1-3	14	ASSVAGIDAGNTIY
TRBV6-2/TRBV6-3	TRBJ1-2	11	ASSWDTYYGYT
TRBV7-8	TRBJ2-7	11	ASSEGARYEQY
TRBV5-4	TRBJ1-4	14	ASSLFQGAGNEKLF
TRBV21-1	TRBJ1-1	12	ARPTDRLNTEAF
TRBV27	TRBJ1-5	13	ASSLGAGNSLPQH
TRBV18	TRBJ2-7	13	ASSPPSTREDEQY
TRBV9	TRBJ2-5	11	ASSPGAGETQY
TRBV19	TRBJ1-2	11	ASSGTGGYGYT
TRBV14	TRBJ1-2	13	ASSQNRGSSYGYT
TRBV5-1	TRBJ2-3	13	ASNRWSPSTDTQY
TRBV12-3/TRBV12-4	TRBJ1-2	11	ASSLVGGYGYT
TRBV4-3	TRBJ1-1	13	ASSLRALMNTEAF
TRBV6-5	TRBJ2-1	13	ASSPRRDRGNEQF
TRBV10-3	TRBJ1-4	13	AISEFEGPNEKLF
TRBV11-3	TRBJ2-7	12	ASSPGQTGNEQY
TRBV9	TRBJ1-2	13	ASSVVRDGGYGYT
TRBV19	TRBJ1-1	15	ASSIYRDRGLWTEAF
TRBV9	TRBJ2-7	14	ASTAGLGQTLYEQY
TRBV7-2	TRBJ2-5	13	ASSLVAGGLETQY
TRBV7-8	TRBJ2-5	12	ASSLETGGETQY
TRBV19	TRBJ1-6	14	ASTTFGTGVHSPLH
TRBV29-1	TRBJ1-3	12	SVARGADGNTIY
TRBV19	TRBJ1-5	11	ALGAEGNQPQH
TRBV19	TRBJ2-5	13	ASSSGASLGETQY
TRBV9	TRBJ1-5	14	ASSRSAGASNQPQH
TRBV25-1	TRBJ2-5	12	ASSQGAGQETQY